This T cell receptor beta chain appears in the sequencing data of a study of T cell repertoires in cytomegalovirus infection. Study information: Epitope selection comprised recently identified HLA-C-restricted CMV epitopes and well-studied HLA-B-restricted CMV epitopes. CMV infection plus the matching HLA type was flagged by public TCR beta signatures.

This clonotype was recorded a few times. Its antigen remains unknown. CDR3 length: 17 residues. Trimming took 7 bases from V and 9 from J; bases not matched to a gene: 21. TCRdb re-derived calls from the reads in MiXCR, one entry per CDR3 protein. This repertoire shows 400,000 to 600,000 distinct CDR3 sequences, approximately 40% found once; its top ten account for 43%. Overall study results and limits: Within the response measured ex vivo, HLA-C-restricted CMV-specific TCR beta clonotypes were dominant. Based on cumulative public TCR beta family frequency, carriers of CMV plus the relevant HLA were identified.

The TCR sequence derives from a human donor in good health (CMV status not recorded). Some clones in this sample may be carry-over from other donors' samples. The chain carries TRBV12-3 or TRBV12-4 and TRBJ2-1; TRBD2 matches 7 bases. Sequencing was performed on cultured PBMCs, taken from culture after CMV antigen stimulation. The CDR3 reads CASTPDTSVGGSFEQFF. The CDR3 nucleotides read TGTGCCAGCACCCCGGACACCTCGGTGGGCGGGAGTTTTGAGCAGTTCTTC.